The clone carrying this T cell receptor (beta chain) has just a few counts. The antigen is unknown. The sample belongs to a study of T cells in Graves' hyperthyroidism and ophthalmopathy. General observations from the study: Also found in blood were most expanded thyroid clonotypes above 0.001. Ophthalmopathy could be told apart from stable hyperthyroidism with a 13 V-J model.

There were TCR beta CDR3 regions amplified from RNA transcripts. First-round RT-PCR with HTBI primers amplified the TCR CDR3 region. TCRdb re-called the multiplex PCR reads through MiXCR, storing one row per CDR3 protein. The sample lists a few hundred thousand distinct CDR3 sequences, roughly 25% occurring once. CDR1 and CDR2 from the germline V gene are MNHEY and SMNVEV (reference sequence). The V end lost 6 bases, the J end lost 1 base, and 4 bases lay between the germline ends. CDR3 length: 13 residues. The specimen sequenced was blood. This rearrangement joins TRBV27 to TRBJ1-6, with D unresolved. This TCR came from a man aged 50 or older with Graves' hyperthyroidism. As DNA, the CDR3 is TGTGCCAGCAGGGGGTCCTATAATTCACCCCTCCACTTT. Protein sequence: CASRGSYNSPLHF.